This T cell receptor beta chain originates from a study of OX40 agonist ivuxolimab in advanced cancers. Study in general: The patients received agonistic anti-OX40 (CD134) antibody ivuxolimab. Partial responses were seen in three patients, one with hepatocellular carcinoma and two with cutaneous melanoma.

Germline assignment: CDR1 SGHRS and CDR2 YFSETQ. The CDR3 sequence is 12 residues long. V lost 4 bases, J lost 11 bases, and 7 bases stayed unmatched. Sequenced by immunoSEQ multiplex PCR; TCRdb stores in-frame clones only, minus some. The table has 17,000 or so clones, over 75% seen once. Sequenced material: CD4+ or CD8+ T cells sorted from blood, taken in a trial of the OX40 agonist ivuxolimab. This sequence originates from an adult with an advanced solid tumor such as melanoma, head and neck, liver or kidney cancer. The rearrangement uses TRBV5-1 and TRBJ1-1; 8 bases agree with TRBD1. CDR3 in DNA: TGCGCCAGCAGCATTAAGGACAGGGATGCTTTCTTT. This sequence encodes CASSIKDRDAFF.